This T cell receptor beta chain was found in a study of T cell responses to AZD1222 COVID-19 vaccine. Trimming cost V 8 bases and J 3 bases, with 10 bases left between them. Germline V CDR1 and CDR2: MNHEY, SVGAGI. The CDR3 has 12 amino acids. Profiling relied on immunoSEQ multiplex PCR, and the TCRdb table lists in-frame clones only, not all of them. The table has some 150,000 clones, roughly 91% seen once; the top ten hold approximately 2%. General study results and limits: In a largely white British group with more females than males, clonal diversity was possibly underestimated. The CD4 TCRs associated with vaccination extended across spike and predominated at 160-218 and 743-854. Nearly half of spike-specific TCRs reportedly target variant regions that are unmutated in the B.1.351 and B.1.1.7 variants. Baseline serostatus was positive in only a handful of AZD1222 recipients.

As concerns this clone: Its target is unknown.

The gene calls are TRBV6-5 and TRBJ1-2; TRBD1 is a possible D gene (6 bases). The starting material was peripheral blood, obtained on day 0 of AZD1222 vaccination. The sequence was collected from an adult in good health. CDR3 protein: CASQGQYYGYTF. The CDR3 nucleotides are TGTGCCAGCCAAGGACAGTACTATGGCTACACCTTC.